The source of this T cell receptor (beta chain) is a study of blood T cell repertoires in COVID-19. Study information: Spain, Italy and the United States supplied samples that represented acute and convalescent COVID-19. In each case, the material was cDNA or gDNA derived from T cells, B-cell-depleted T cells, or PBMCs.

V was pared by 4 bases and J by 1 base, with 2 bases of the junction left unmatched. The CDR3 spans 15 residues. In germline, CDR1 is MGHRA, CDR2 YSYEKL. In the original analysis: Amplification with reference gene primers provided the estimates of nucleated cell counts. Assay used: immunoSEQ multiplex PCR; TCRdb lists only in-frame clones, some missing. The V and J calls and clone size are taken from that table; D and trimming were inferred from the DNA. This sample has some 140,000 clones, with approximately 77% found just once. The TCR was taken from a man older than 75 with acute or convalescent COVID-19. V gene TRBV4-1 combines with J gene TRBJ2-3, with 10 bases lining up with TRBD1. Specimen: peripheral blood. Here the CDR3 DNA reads TGCGCCAGCAGCCGACAGGGGGCCGGCACAGATACGCAGTATTTT. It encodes CASSRQGAGTDTQYF.